This TCR beta chain was found in a study of blood T cell repertoires in COVID-19. Overall study: Sites in the United States, Italy and Spain provided acute and convalescent COVID-19 samples. The analysed material was cDNA or gDNA that came from T cells, B-cell-depleted T cells, or PBMCs.

The CDR3 length is 15 residues. CDR1 and CDR2 (germline): MNHEY, SVGAGI. Losses at the gene ends were 0 bases for V and 3 bases for J; bases not matched to a gene: 2. This clone was counted ten times or more. This CDR3 is also generated by other DNA sequences in the sample. In the original workflow: Estimation of nucleated cell counts relied on the amplification of reference gene primers. Profiling relied on immunoSEQ multiplex PCR, and the TCRdb table lists in-frame clones only, not all of them. For V, J and clone size, that table is used; D and trimming come from the DNA. The table shows approximately 190,000 clones, with roughly 82% occurring only once. Followed over time, Seattle patients had been enrolled while infection was active.

What was sequenced was peripheral blood. This chain links TRBV6-5 with TRBJ2-5; 9 bases map to TRBD2. This clonotype was obtained from an older woman with COVID-19, enrolled during active disease. This CDR3 reads CASSYSTSGKETQYF. The CDR3 region has the DNA TGTGCCAGCAGTTACTCGACTAGCGGAAAAGAGACCCAGTACTTC.